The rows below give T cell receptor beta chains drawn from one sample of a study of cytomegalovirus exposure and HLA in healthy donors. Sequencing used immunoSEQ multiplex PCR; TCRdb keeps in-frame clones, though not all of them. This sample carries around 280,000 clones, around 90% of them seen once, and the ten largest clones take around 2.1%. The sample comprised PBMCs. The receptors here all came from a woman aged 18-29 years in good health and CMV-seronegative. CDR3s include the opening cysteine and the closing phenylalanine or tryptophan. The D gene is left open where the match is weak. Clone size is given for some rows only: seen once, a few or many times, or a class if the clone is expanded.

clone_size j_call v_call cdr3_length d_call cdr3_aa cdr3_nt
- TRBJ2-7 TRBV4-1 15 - CASSQAISSSHEQYF TGCGCCAGCAGCCAAGCAATCTCCAGTTCCCACGAGCAGTACTTC
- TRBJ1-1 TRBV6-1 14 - CASSERGGKTEAFF TGTGCCAGCAGTGAAAGAGGGGGTAAGACTGAAGCTTTCTTT
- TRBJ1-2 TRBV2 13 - CASRNRVIDGYTF TGTGCCAGCAGAAACAGGGTAATCGATGGCTACACCTTC
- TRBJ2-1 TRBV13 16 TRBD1 CASSFPSGQPYNEQFF TGTGCCAGCAGCTTTCCCTCGGGACAGCCTTACAATGAGCAGTTCTTC
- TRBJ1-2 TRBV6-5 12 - CASKTLLVGYTF TGTGCCAGCAAAACTCTATTGGTTGGCTACACCTTC
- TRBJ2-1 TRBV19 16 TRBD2 CASSLGSGGALNEQFF TGTGCCAGTAGTTTGGGGAGCGGGGGGGCTCTCAATGAGCAGTTCTTC
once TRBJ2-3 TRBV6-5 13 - CASSPLVTDTQYF TGTGCCAGCTCTCCTCTAGTCACAGATACGCAGTATTTT
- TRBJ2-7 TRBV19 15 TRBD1 CASSATGGVSYEQYF TGTGCCAGTAGTGCGACAGGGGGCGTGTCCTACGAGCAGTACTTC
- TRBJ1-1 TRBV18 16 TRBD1 CASSPIGQGLNTEAFF TGTGCCAGCTCACCTATAGGACAGGGTTTGAACACTGAAGCTTTCTTT
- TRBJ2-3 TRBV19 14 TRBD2 CASSLAGVADTQYF TGTGCCAGTAGTCTAGCGGGGGTAGCAGATACGCAGTATTTT
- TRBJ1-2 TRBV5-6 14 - CASSVGSGASGYTF TGTGCCAGCAGCGTAGGGAGCGGAGCAAGCGGCTACACCTTC
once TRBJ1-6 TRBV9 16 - CASSDRITGSNSPLHF TGTGCCAGCAGCGACAGAATTACAGGGTCCAATTCACCCCTCCACTTT
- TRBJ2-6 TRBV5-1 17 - CASLAGDLTSGANVLTF TGCGCCAGCCTTGCAGGGGATCTGACGTCTGGGGCCAACGTCCTGACTTTC
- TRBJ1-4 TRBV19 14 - CASSIAGVNEKLFF TGTGCCAGTAGTATAGCCGGGGTTAATGAAAAACTGTTTTTT
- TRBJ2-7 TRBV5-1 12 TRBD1 CASHGTGGEQYF TGCGCCAGCCACGGGACAGGGGGTGAGCAGTACTTC
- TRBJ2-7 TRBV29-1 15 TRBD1 CSATQGTGVGFEQYF TGCAGCGCGACCCAGGGGACAGGGGTGGGTTTCGAGCAGTACTTC
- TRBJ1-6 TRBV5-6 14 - CASSPTGTDSPLHF TGTGCCAGCAGCCCCACAGGGACGGATTCACCCCTCCACTTT
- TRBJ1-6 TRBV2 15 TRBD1 CASSLKTGGGSPLHF TGTGCCAGCAGTCTTAAGACAGGGGGGGGTTCACCCCTCCACTTT
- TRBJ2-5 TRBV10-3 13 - CAISPDSAPTQYF TGTGCCATCAGCCCAGACAGCGCCCCAACCCAGTACTTC
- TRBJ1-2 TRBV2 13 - CASSQGTNYGYTF TGTGCCAGCAGTCAGGGGACCAACTATGGCTACACCTTC
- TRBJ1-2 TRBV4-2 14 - CASSQVQDSYGYTF TGTGCCAGCAGCCAAGTTCAGGATTCTTATGGCTACACCTTC
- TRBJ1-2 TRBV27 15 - CASSLSGGGPAGYTF TGTGCCAGCAGTTTATCCGGTGGCGGTCCCGCCGGCTACACCTTC
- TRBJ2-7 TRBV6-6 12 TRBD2 CASSPGGYEQYF TGTGCCAGCAGTCCGGGGGGCTACGAGCAGTACTTC
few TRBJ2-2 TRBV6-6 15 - CASSFLQRNTGELFF TGTGCCAGCAGTTTTTTACAGAGAAACACCGGGGAGCTGTTTTTT
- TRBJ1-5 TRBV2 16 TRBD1 CASSEFGTDSNQPQHF TGTGCCAGCAGTGAATTCGGGACAGATAGCAATCAGCCCCAGCATTTT
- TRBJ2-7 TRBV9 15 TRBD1 CASSTGTGASYEQYF TGTGCCAGCAGTACCGGGACAGGGGCCTCCTACGAGCAGTACTTC
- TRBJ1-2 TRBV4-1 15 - CASSQDPRGDYGYTF TGCGCCAGCAGCCAAGATCCCAGGGGTGACTATGGCTACACCTTC